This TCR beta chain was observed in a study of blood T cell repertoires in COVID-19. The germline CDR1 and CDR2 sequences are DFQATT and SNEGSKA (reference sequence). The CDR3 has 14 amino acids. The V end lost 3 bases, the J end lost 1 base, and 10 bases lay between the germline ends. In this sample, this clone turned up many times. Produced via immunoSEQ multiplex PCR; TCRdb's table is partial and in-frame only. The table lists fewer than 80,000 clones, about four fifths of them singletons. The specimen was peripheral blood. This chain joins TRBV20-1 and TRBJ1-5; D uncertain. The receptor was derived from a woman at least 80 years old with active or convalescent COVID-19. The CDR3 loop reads CSASGLGSNQPQHF. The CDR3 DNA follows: TGCAGTGCTAGTGGGCTAGGAAGCAATCAGCCCCAGCATTTT.